The 21 T cell receptor beta chains listed next were all sequenced from one sample in a study of sequential checkpoint blockade in melanoma. Generated by immunoSEQ multiplex PCR, the TCRdb table keeps only in-frame clones and is missing some. The data hold about 5,300 clones, with roughly 80% observed a single time. The treatment denotes: randomized to nivolumab then ipilimumab (arm A) or the reverse (arm B). Sequencing used CD8+ T cells sorted from blood (inferred from file names), obtained from a patient given nivolumab and ipilimumab in sequence. These receptors were collected from a human donor with melanoma.

CDR3 DNA sequence: TGTGCCACCAGCAGCGAAGGACTAGCGAGGGAGACCCAGTACTTC. The encoded protein is CATSSEGLARETQYF. V and J are TRBV15 and TRBJ2-5; TRBD2 aligns across 9 bases. Trimming at V came to 3 bases and at J to 5 bases, leaving 7 bases not matched to a gene. This CDR3 has 15 amino acids. Germline-derived CDR1 and CDR2 are LNHNV and YYDKDF (reference sequence).

This chain connects TRBV6-5 to TRBJ2-5, with D maybe TRBD2 (5 bases). This CDR3 contains 15 residues. V gave up 2 bases and J gave up 2 bases, with 12 bases separating them. Germline CDR1 reads MNHEY; CDR2 reads SVGAGI. CDR3 nucleotides: TGTGCCAGCAGTTACGGGTCGGGGTTGCAAGAGACCCAGTACTTC. Translated, it gives CASSYGSGLQETQYF.

In this sample, this clone turned up a few times. The chain links TRBV19 to TRBJ2-2; no reliable D call. The CDR3 contains 12 residues. CDR1 and CDR2 (germline): LNHDA, SQIVND (reference sequence). The V and J ends lost 6 bases and 6 bases respectively, with 8 bases between them. The CDR3 DNA reads TGTGCCAGTAGGAGATCCCCCGGGGAGCTGTTTTTT. This codes for CASRRSPGELFF.

The CDR3 sequence: CASSYSMRGPQNEQFF. In nucleotides, the CDR3 is TGTGCCAGCAGTTACTCGATGCGGGGGCCCCAAAATGAGCAGTTCTTC. V is TRBV6-5 and J is TRBJ2-1; a possible D gene is TRBD2 (7 bases). The CDR3 sequence is 16 residues long. The ends were cut back, 0 bases at V and 7 bases at J, with 16 bases in the middle. Per the germline V gene, CDR1 is MNHEY and CDR2 is SVGAGI.

The V and J genes are TRBV9 and TRBJ1-6; 7 bases agree with TRBD1. Per the germline V gene, CDR1 is SGDLS and CDR2 is YYNGEE. The CDR3 length is 15 residues. Trimming cost V 3 bases and J 6 bases; bases outside gene matches: 6. The CDR3, as DNA: TGTGCCAGCAGCGCTCGACAGGGAAGTAATTCACCCCTCCACTTT. Protein sequence: CASSARQGSNSPLHF.

In its sample, this clone was seen a few times. The chain employs TRBV6-5 and TRBJ1-6, with TRBD1 identical over 8 bases. Germline loops: CDR1 MNHEY, CDR2 SVGAGI. The length of the CDR3 is 13 residues. J was trimmed by 14 bases and V by 5 bases; bases with no gene match: 8. The CDR3 coding sequence is TGTGCCAGCAGTCACGGACAGGGTGGTACCCTCCACTTT. It specifies CASSHGQGGTLHF.

J is TRBJ1-1 and V is TRBV18; D not resolved. CDR1 and CDR2 (germline): KGHSH, LQKENI. This CDR3 spans 14 amino acids. Trimming stripped 4 bases from V and 8 bases from J, with 17 bases between. The CDR3 sequence is CASSLGERFNEAFF. The CDR3 nucleotides are TGTGCCAGCTCACTCGGAGAACGATTTAACGAAGCTTTCTTT.

This chain joins TRBV4-2 and TRBJ2-3, with D perhaps matching TRBD2 (5 bases). Germline V gives CDR1 LGHNA, CDR2 YNFKEQ. This CDR3 contains 13 residues. V was pared by 3 bases and J by 12 bases, with 16 bases between. The CDR3 here is CASSHPGTEYQYF. The CDR3 nucleotides are TGTGCCAGCAGCCATCCGGGAACCGAATATCAGTATTTT.

The chain couples TRBV4-3 to TRBJ1-6; TRBD1 aligns across 7 bases. The CDR3 is 16 residues long. V gave up 1 base and J gave up 8 bases; unmatched junction bases: 8. The germline gives CDR1 LGHNA, CDR2 YSLEER. The CDR3 is CASSQVYRGGDSPLHF. The CDR3 DNA reads as TGCGCCAGCAGCCAAGTTTACAGGGGTGGCGATTCACCCCTCCACTTT.

The chain carries TRBV5-6 and TRBJ1-1; the D is unclear. Germline V gene lookup returns CDR1 SGHDT and CDR2 YYEEEE. The CDR3 is 15 amino acids. V gave up 4 bases and J gave up 3 bases, with 16 bases separating them. CDR3 region: CASSTILGRYTEAFF. The CDR3 bases are TGTGCCAGCAGCACAATACTAGGGCGGTACACTGAAGCTTTCTTT.

The rearrangement joins TRBV28 to TRBJ2-5; 7 nucleotides agree with TRBD2. This CDR3 is 17 amino acids long. Germline assignment: CDR1 MDHEN and CDR2 SYDVKM. J lost 2 bases, V lost 6 bases, and 15 bases had no gene match. CDR3 loop: CASSPLPVTSSQETQYF. DNA of the CDR3: TGTGCCAGCAGCCCCCTACCTGTGACTAGCTCACAAGAGACCCAGTACTTC.

This chain joins TRBV4-3 and TRBJ1-5; 7 positions match TRBD1. Germline CDR1 and CDR2: LGHNA and YSLEER. Trimming took 0 bases from V and 4 from J; bases not matched to a gene: 6. The length of the CDR3 is 16 residues. In DNA form, the CDR3 reads TGCGCCAGCAGCCAAGATCGGACAGGTTTTAATCAGCCCCAGCATTTT. Its translation is CASSQDRTGFNQPQHF.

This rearrangement joins TRBV5-3 to TRBJ1-2, with TRBD1 matching over 7 bases. TRBV5-3 is an ORF, with its function uncertain. V gave up 2 bases and J gave up 3 bases; unmatched junction bases: 4. There are 14 residues in the CDR3. CDR3 DNA: TGTGCCAGAAGCTTCGGCAGGGGGGACTATGGCTACACCTTC. This sequence encodes CARSFGRGDYGYTF.

The chain joins TRBV28 to TRBJ2-6; 7 positions match TRBD1. V dropped 5 bases and J dropped 0; count of bases not matched to a gene: 13. This CDR3 is 19 amino acids long. CDR1 is MDHEN, CDR2 SYDVKM, per germline. The CDR3 DNA reads TGTGCCAGCAGTACCGACAGGGTCGGCCTTAGCTCTGGGGCCAACGTCCTGACTTTC. Protein sequence: CASSTDRVGLSSGANVLTF. The full variable domain, rest sourced from reference TRBV28 and TRBJ2-6, is DVKVTQSSRYLVKRTGEKVFLECVQDMDHENMFWYRQDPGLGLRLIYFSYDVKMKEKGDIPEGYSVSREKKERFSLILESASTNQTSMYLCASSTDRVGLSSGANVLTFGAGSRLTVL.

The V and J genes are TRBV28 and TRBJ2-3; possibly TRBD2 for D (6 bases). The V end lost 4 bases, the J end lost 0 bases, and 11 bases lay between the germline ends. Germline assignment: CDR1 MDHEN and CDR2 SYDVKM. This CDR3 region has 15 residues. The CDR3 region has the DNA TGTGCCAGCAGTTATTATCGGGGGAGCACAGATACGCAGTATTTT. Its protein is CASSYYRGSTDTQYF.

The CDR3 coding sequence is TGTGCCAGTAGTATTCAGGGTACGAGCTTATATAGCAATCAGCCCCAGCATTTT. Translation: CASSIQGTSLYSNQPQHF. The chain recombines TRBV19 with TRBJ1-5; D may be TRBD1 (5 bases). In germline, CDR1 is LNHDA, CDR2 SQIVND (reference sequence). The CDR3 totals 18 residues. Between the trimmed V and J ends, which lost 3 bases and 0 bases, there was a span of 18 bases.

This clone has a handful of counts. The chain links TRBV7-9 to TRBJ1-6; 8 nucleotides line up with TRBD1. The CDR3 contains 15 residues. The V and J ends lost 5 bases and 14 bases, in that order; junction bases with no gene match: 14. The germline gives CDR1 SEHNR, CDR2 FQNEAQ (reference sequence). CDR3 sequence (DNA): TGTGCCAGCAGCCCCACAGGGGGTGGAAATTCGGCCCTCCACTTT. Its protein is CASSPTGGGNSALHF.

The CDR3 region is CSVRGGYEQYF. The DNA of the CDR3 is TGCAGTGTGCGGGGCGGGTACGAGCAGTACTTC. This rearrangement joins TRBV20-1 to TRBJ2-7, with D maybe TRBD2 (6 bases). Germline V gene data show CDR1 as DFQATT and CDR2 as SNEGSKA (reference sequence). The length of the CDR3 is 11 residues. Trimming removed 7 bases from V and 4 bases from J, with 11 bases in between.

This chain joins TRBV4-3 and TRBJ2-2; TRBD2 matches 7 bases. CDR1 is LGHNA and CDR2 is YSLEER in the germline V gene. The J segment lost 6 bases and the V segment lost 1 base, leaving 8 bases of the junction unmatched. This CDR3 has 16 amino acids. CDR3 nucleotides: TGCGCCAGCAGCCAAGGAAGGAGGGAGGGTGCCGGGGAGCTGTTTTTT. The encoded protein is CASSQGRREGAGELFF.

The chain carries TRBV7-9 and TRBJ2-5; 9 bases line up with TRBD1. J gave up 5 bases and V 4 bases, and 8 bases lay outside the gene matches. This CDR3 spans 15 amino acids. Germline loops: CDR1 SEHNR, CDR2 FQNEAQ (reference sequence). In DNA form, the CDR3 reads TGTGCCAGCAGCTGGGACAGGGTCGAGAGGGAGACCCAGTACTTC. As protein: CASSWDRVERETQYF.

The chain combines TRBV7-9 with TRBJ2-7, with TRBD1 identical over 9 bases. This CDR3 spans 14 amino acids. V dropped 4 bases and J dropped 6; count of bases not matched to a gene: 7. Germline V gene data show CDR1 as SEHNR and CDR2 as FQNEAQ (reference sequence). The CDR3: CASSSTGGWVEQYF. CDR3 nucleotides: TGTGCCAGCAGCTCCACAGGGGGCTGGGTCGAGCAGTACTTC.